This entry lists 31 T cell receptor beta chains sequenced from one sample in a study of T cell responses to AZD1222 COVID-19 vaccine. TCRdb's table, derived via immunoSEQ multiplex PCR, lists solely in-frame clones and lacks some. The table has some 54,000 clones, 89% seen once; the top ten hold roughly 1.9%. Material: peripheral blood, obtained on day 0 of AZD1222 vaccination. These receptors came from an adult in good health.

The chain couples TRBV7-2 to TRBJ1-5, with D possibly matching TRBD1 (6 bases). Trimming removed 3 bases at V and 4 bases at J, with 10 bases between. Germline lookup yields CDR1 SGHTA and CDR2 FQGNSA. The CDR3 consists of 14 residues. This chain's CDR3 is CASSFDRQNQPQHF. The CDR3 coding sequence is TGTGCCAGCAGCTTCGACAGGCAAAATCAGCCCCAGCATTTT.

CDR3: CASSRTQDLNTEAFF. The CDR3 DNA is TGCGCCAGCAGCCGTACACAGGACCTGAACACTGAAGCTTTCTTT. The V and J genes are TRBV5-1 and TRBJ1-1; D may be TRBD1 (5 bases). The V and J ends lost 4 bases and 0 bases respectively, with 13 bases between them. Looked up from germline, CDR1 is SGHRS and CDR2 is YFSETQ. The CDR3 length is 15 residues. Variable domain in full (rest from reference TRBV5-1 and TRBJ1-1): KAGVTQTPRYLIKTRGQQVTLSCSPISGHRSVSWYQQTPGQGLQFLFEYFSETQRNKGNFPGRFSGRQFSNSRSEMNVSTLELGDSALYLCASSRTQDLNTEAFFGQGTRLTVV.

J is TRBJ1-5 and V is TRBV27; 9 nucleotides match TRBD1. This CDR3 contains 14 residues. The V gene's germline CDR1 is MNHEY and CDR2 SMNVEV (reference sequence). V lost 4 bases, J lost 7 bases, and 5 bases stayed unmatched. CDR3 sequence reads: CASSSGQGAQPQHF. In DNA form, the CDR3 reads TGTGCCAGCAGTTCGGGACAGGGAGCCCAGCCCCAGCATTTT.

The J gene is TRBJ1-2, the V gene TRBV7-9, with 10 bases that match TRBD1. Germline V gene lookup returns CDR1 SEHNR and CDR2 FQNEAQ (reference sequence). The CDR3 is 19 residues long. V shed 5 bases, J shed 2 bases, and the junction held 17 bases outside the gene matches. This CDR3 reads CASSGIRAVGQGPNYGYTF. Here the CDR3 DNA reads TGTGCCAGCAGCGGTATTAGGGCGGTGGGACAGGGGCCGAACTATGGCTACACCTTC. The complete variable domain, with remaining parts taken from reference TRBV7-9 and TRBJ1-2, reads DTGVSQNPRHKITKRGQNVTFRCDPISEHNRLYWYRQTLGQGPEFLTYFQNEAQLEKSRLLSDRFSAERPKGSFSTLEIQRTEQGDSAMYLCASSGIRAVGQGPNYGYTFGSGTRLTVV.

This clone has a single count. The chain is built from TRBV18 and TRBJ1-2; tentatively, D is TRBD1 (6 bases). The germline gives CDR1 KGHSH, CDR2 LQKENI. Trimming removed 0 bases from V and 6 bases from J, with 11 bases in between. The length of the CDR3 is 14 residues. The CDR3 nucleotides read TGTGCCAGCTCACCACCAGGGGGGACGAATGGCTACACCTTC. Translation: CASSPPGGTNGYTF.

The chain links TRBV19 to TRBJ2-4; D unclear. The CDR3 is made up of 15 amino acids. V lost 5 bases and J 0 bases, leaving 11 bases between the germline ends. CDR1 and CDR2 from the germline V gene are LNHDA and SQIVND (reference sequence). The CDR3 DNA follows: TGTGCCAGTAGTGACCCAGCCATAGCCAAAAACATTCAGTACTTC. Translation gives CASSDPAIAKNIQYF.

The chain is built from TRBV18 and TRBJ2-1, with no clear D. This CDR3 has 12 residues. Between the trimmed V and J ends, which lost 5 bases and 4 bases, there was a span of 6 bases. In germline, CDR1 is KGHSH, CDR2 LQKENI. CDR3 DNA sequence: TGTGCCAGCTCAGCTTCTTACAATGAGCAGTTCTTC. It codes for CASSASYNEQFF.

This sequence joins TRBV19 and TRBJ2-7; 10 bases align to TRBD1. Unmatched junction bases numbered 3, after V lost 4 bases and J lost 0 bases. The CDR3 covers 15 residues. Germline values: CDR1 LNHDA, CDR2 SQIVND (reference sequence). DNA of the CDR3: TGTGCCAGTAGTAGGACAGGGGGACGCTCCTACGAGCAGTACTTC. Encoded protein: CASSRTGGRSYEQYF.

A few counts support this clone. The CDR3 DNA reads as TGTGCCAGCAGCGCAGTTACAGGGGGCCGGGAGCTGTTTTTT. This codes for CASSAVTGGRELFF. This chain links TRBV9 with TRBJ2-2; 9 nucleotides match TRBD1. Trimming took 3 bases from V and 9 from J; bases not matched to a gene: 6. This CDR3 contains 14 residues. In germline, CDR1 is SGDLS, CDR2 YYNGEE.

The chain is built from TRBV28 and TRBJ2-5; a weak D match, TRBD1 (5 bases). Germline lookup yields CDR1 MDHEN and CDR2 SYDVKM. Deletions cut 3 bases from V and 2 bases from J, with 13 bases between. This CDR3 contains 15 residues. As DNA, the CDR3 is TGTGCCAGCAGTTTTGGGGCAGGTCGTCAAGAGACCCAGTACTTC. This gives the protein CASSFGAGRQETQYF.

The chain links TRBV19 to TRBJ1-2; 8 bases align to TRBD1. V trimming: 4 bases; J trimming: 3 bases; junction bases outside the gene matches: 10. This CDR3 comprises 16 residues. The germline V gene encodes CDR1 LNHDA and CDR2 SQIVND (reference sequence). DNA for the CDR3: TGTGCCAGTAGTACCCTAGCCAGGGGGCACGACTATGGCTACACCTTC. Its translation is CASSTLARGHDYGYTF.

The genes are TRBV5-1 and TRBJ2-7; 13 positions agree with TRBD2. The V gene end was trimmed by 0 bases and the J gene end by 8 bases; junction bases not matched to a gene: 8. CDR1 is SGHRS and CDR2 is YFSETQ in the germline V gene. This CDR3 has 16 amino acids. CDR3 nucleotide sequence: TGCGCCAGCAGCTTGGTACTAGCGGGAGGGAACAGAAAGCAGTACTTC. It translates to CASSLVLAGGNRKQYF.

This clone came up once. V gene TRBV20-1 combines with J gene TRBJ2-5, with D possibly TRBD2 on 5 matching bases. The V and J ends lost 6 bases and 10 bases respectively, with 15 bases between them. The CDR3 totals 11 residues. Germline lookup yields CDR1 DFQATT and CDR2 SNEGSKA (reference sequence). CDR3 coding DNA: TGCAGTGCCCCTACCCGGGAAAACCAGTACTTC. Translated: CSAPTRENQYF.

In this sample, this clone turned up a few times. The CDR3: CAWSVAGVVGYTF. CDR3 sequence (DNA): TGTGCCTGGAGTGTCGCGGGAGTGGTCGGCTACACCTTC. The chain uses TRBV30 and TRBJ1-2; no clear D. CDR3 size: 13 residues. Trimming removed 0 bases at V and 8 bases at J, with 13 bases between. Germline CDR1 and CDR2: GTSNPN and SVGIG (reference sequence).

This clone was counted a single time. This rearrangement joins TRBV6-6 to TRBJ1-2, with D tentatively TRBD1 (5 bases). CDR1 MNHNY and CDR2 SVGAGI come from the germline V gene (reference sequence). There are 13 residues in the CDR3. Trimming pared 0 bases from V and 8 bases from J, leaving 10 bases between. For the CDR3, the DNA is TGTGCCAGCAGTTACTCAGGGGAGAGGGGCTACACCTTC. Translation: CASSYSGERGYTF.

The chain uses TRBV11-3 and TRBJ2-1; weak D call: TRBD1 (6 bases). The CDR3 is 13 residues long. Trimming removed 0 bases from V and 9 bases from J, with 9 bases in between. Per germline, CDR1 SGHNT and CDR2 YENEEA. The CDR3 DNA reads TGTGCCAGCAGCTTAGATCCCAGGGGTGAGCAGTTCTTC. Translated, it gives CASSLDPRGEQFF.

The gene calls are TRBV4-1 and TRBJ2-7, with 10 nucleotides matching TRBD1. The CDR3 loop spans 12 amino acids. V dropped 8 bases and J dropped 3; count of bases not matched to a gene: 1. Germline CDR1 MGHRA, CDR2 YSYEKL. CDR3 loop: CASGDRGYEQYF. In nucleotides, the CDR3 is TGCGCCAGCGGGGACAGGGGCTACGAGCAGTACTTC.

The chain has TRBV19 and TRBJ2-1, with a possible D match to TRBD2 (6 bases). CDR1 and CDR2 from the germline V gene are LNHDA and SQIVND (reference sequence). V was cut by 6 bases and J by 4 bases, with 19 bases left in between. This CDR3 is built from 16 residues. For the CDR3, the DNA is TGTGCCAGTAGGGGGCCGGGGCGGGATCGTTACAATGAGCAGTTCTTC. Its protein is CASRGPGRDRYNEQFF.

This chain links TRBV6-4 with TRBJ2-2, with D possibly matching TRBD2 (6 bases). Trimming shortened V by 5 bases and J by 7 bases, and 14 bases separated the two germline ends. Germline lookup yields CDR1 MRHNA and CDR2 SNTAGT. The CDR3 is 14 residues long. Here the CDR3 DNA reads TGTGCCAGCAGTCCAAACCTAGCGTACGGGGAGCTGTTTTTT. This encodes CASSPNLAYGELFF.

The chain joins TRBV9 to TRBJ2-2; 7 bases line up with TRBD2. Losses at the gene ends were 0 bases for V and 5 bases for J; bases not matched to a gene: 7. The CDR3 loop spans 16 amino acids. Germline-derived CDR1 and CDR2 are SGDLS and YYNGEE. The CDR3 loop reads CASSVGEGDGTGELFF. DNA of the CDR3: TGTGCCAGCAGCGTAGGGGAGGGAGACGGGACCGGGGAGCTGTTTTTT.

This chain joins TRBV6-5 and TRBJ2-5; perhaps D is TRBD1 or TRBD2 (5 bases each). The CDR3 is 13 amino acids. V gave up 2 bases and J gave up 4 bases, with 8 bases separating them. The germline V gene has CDR1 MNHEY and CDR2 SVGAGI. This chain's CDR3 is CASSYGGGETQYF. For the CDR3, the DNA is TGTGCCAGCAGTTACGGGGGTGGAGAGACCCAGTACTTC.

The chain links TRBV30 to TRBJ2-1, with 7 bases that match TRBD2. The CDR3 contains 14 residues. CDR1 is GTSNPN and CDR2 is SVGIG in the germline V gene (reference sequence). Trimming took 0 bases from V and 10 from J; bases not matched to a gene: 9. CDR3 in DNA: TGTGCCTGGAGTGTTGGGGGAGGGCCCAGGGAGCAGTTCTTC. This translates into CAWSVGGGPREQFF.

This rearrangement joins TRBV28 to TRBJ1-2; D is perhaps TRBD1 (6 bases). In germline, CDR1 is MDHEN, CDR2 SYDVKM. This CDR3 is built from 16 residues. With 5 bases removed from V and 6 bases from J, the gap between germline ends came to 22 bases. The CDR3 DNA reads TGTGCCAGCAGTCCCCCACGGGCCCGAGACAGGAATGGCTACACCTTC. The encoded protein is CASSPPRARDRNGYTF.

CDR3 nucleotides: TGCAGCGTTCACAGGGAGTGGACCCAGTACTTC. It specifies CSVHREWTQYF. The genes are TRBV29-1 and TRBJ2-5; the D gene is possibly TRBD1 (6 bases). The CDR3 covers 11 residues. Germline V lookup: CDR1 SQVTM, CDR2 ANQGSEA. Trimming took off 5 bases at V and 7 bases at J, with 11 bases between the two ends.

The chain carries TRBV15 and TRBJ2-1; 16 bases fit TRBD2. Germline-derived CDR1 and CDR2 are LNHNV and YYDKDF (reference sequence). The V gene end was trimmed by 0 bases and the J gene end by 4 bases; junction bases not matched to a gene: 6. CDR3 length: 19 residues. The CDR3 loop is CATSREGLAGGQAYNEQFF. The CDR3 DNA sequence: TGTGCCACCAGCAGAGAGGGACTAGCGGGAGGGCAAGCTTACAATGAGCAGTTCTTC.

V gene TRBV6-1 combines with J gene TRBJ1-5, with TRBD1 matching over 10 bases. This CDR3 is built from 19 residues. Germline loops: CDR1 MNHNS, CDR2 SASEGT. The ends lost 3 bases at V and 7 bases at J; junction bases unmatched: 18. The CDR3 sequence is CASSDPLINRQGARQPQHF. The CDR3 nucleotides read TGTGCCAGCAGTGATCCCCTGATCAACCGACAGGGGGCCCGACAGCCCCAGCATTTT.

The rearrangement links TRBV18 to TRBJ2-1, with TRBD1 identical over 12 bases. This CDR3 is built from 15 residues. Germline CDR1 KGHSH, CDR2 LQKENI. J was trimmed by 7 bases and V by 3 bases; bases with no gene match: 4. Written as DNA, the CDR3 is TGTGCCAGCTCACCCCGGGACAGGGGGCGGAATGAGCAGTTCTTC. The encoded protein is CASSPRDRGRNEQFF.

This clone was seen a single time. The chain employs TRBV27 and TRBJ1-2, with 9 positions matching TRBD1. The V segment lost 5 bases and the J segment 5 bases; nucleotides outside the gene matches: 6. Germline CDR1 is MNHEY and CDR2 is SMNVEV (reference sequence). This CDR3 spans 14 amino acids. The CDR3 DNA sequence: TGTGCCAGCAGTAGAACAGGGGGCGAATATGGCTACACCTTC. This gives the protein CASSRTGGEYGYTF.

The genes are TRBV28 and TRBJ2-5; tentative D call: TRBD1 (7 bases). Deletions cut 2 bases from V and 1 base from J, with 14 bases between. The length of the CDR3 is 16 residues. From germline, CDR1 is MDHEN and CDR2 SYDVKM. As DNA, the CDR3 is TGTGCCAGCAGTTTAAGTGGTCAGGGGGGCCAAGAGACCCAGTACTTC. Its translation is CASSLSGQGGQETQYF.

V and J are TRBV10-1 and TRBJ2-5; 8 positions match TRBD1. The V segment lost 6 bases and the J segment 4 bases; nucleotides outside the gene matches: 7. The CDR3 has 14 amino acids. Germline lookup yields CDR1 WNHNN and CDR2 SYGVQD (reference sequence). CDR3 in DNA: TGCGCCAGCAGCGACAGGGGCAGTTCAGAGACCCAGTACTTC. It specifies CASSDRGSSETQYF.

This chain joins TRBV29-1 and TRBJ2-5; a possible D gene is TRBD1 (6 bases). Looked up from germline, CDR1 is SQVTM and CDR2 is ANQGSEA. CDR3 size: 17 residues. With 3 bases removed from V and 2 bases from J, the gap between germline ends came to 22 bases. The CDR3 nucleotides read TGCAGCGTTGAGACATATCATCCGGGACAAATTCAAGAGACCCAGTACTTC. Translating gives CSVETYHPGQIQETQYF.